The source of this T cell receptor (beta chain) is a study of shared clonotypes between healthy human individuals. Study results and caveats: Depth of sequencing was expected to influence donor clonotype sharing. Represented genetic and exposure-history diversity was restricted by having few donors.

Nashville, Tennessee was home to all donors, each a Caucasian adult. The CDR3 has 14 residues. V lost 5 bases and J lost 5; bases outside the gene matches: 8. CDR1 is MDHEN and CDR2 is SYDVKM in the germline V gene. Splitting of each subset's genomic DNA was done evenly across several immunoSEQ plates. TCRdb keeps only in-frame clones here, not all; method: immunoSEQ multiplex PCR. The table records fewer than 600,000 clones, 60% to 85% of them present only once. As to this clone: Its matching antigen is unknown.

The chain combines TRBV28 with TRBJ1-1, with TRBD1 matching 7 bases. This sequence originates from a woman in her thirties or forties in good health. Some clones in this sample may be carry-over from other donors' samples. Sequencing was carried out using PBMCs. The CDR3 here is CASSIVYRGTEAFF. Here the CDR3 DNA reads TGTGCCAGCAGTATAGTTTACAGGGGAACTGAAGCTTTCTTT.